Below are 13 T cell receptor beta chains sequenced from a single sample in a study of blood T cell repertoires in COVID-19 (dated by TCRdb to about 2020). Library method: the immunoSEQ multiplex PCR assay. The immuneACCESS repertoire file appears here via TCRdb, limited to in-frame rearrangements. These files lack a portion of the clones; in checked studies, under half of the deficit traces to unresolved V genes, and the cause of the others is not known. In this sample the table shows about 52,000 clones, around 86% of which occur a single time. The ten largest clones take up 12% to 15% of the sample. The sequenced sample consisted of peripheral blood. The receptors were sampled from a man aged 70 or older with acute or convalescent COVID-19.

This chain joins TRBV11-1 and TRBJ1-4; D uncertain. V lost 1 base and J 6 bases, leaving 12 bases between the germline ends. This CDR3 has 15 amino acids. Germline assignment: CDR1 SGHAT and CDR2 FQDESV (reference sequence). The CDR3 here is CASSLEEGLYEKLFF. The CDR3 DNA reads TGTGCCAGCAGCTTAGAAGAGGGCCTCTATGAAAAACTGTTTTTT.

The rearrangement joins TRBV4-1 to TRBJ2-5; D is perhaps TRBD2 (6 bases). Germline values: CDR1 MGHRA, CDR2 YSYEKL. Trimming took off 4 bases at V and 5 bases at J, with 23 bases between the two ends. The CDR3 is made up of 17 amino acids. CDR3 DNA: TGCGCCAGCAGCCTCCAGTCCGAAGTGAGGGCGGGGGAGACCCAGTACTTC. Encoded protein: CASSLQSEVRAGETQYF.

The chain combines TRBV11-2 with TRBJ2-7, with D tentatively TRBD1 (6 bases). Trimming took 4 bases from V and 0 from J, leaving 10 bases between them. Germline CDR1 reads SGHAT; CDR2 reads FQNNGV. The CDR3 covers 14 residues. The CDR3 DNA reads TGTGCCAGCAGCTCGACAGGAATCTCCTACGAGCAGTACTTC. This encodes CASSSTGISYEQYF.

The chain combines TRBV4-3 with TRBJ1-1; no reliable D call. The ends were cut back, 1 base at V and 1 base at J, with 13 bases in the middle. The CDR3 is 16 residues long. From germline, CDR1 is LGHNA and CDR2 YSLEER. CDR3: CASSQGGSGTNTEAFF. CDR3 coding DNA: TGCGCCAGCAGCCAAGGAGGGTCAGGCACGAACACTGAAGCTTTCTTT.

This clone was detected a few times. CDR3: CASSLDGRLASPTDTQYF. In DNA, the CDR3 is TGCGCCAGCAGCTTGGACGGCAGACTTGCGTCCCCCACAGATACGCAGTATTTT. The chain recombines TRBV5-1 with TRBJ2-3; no firm D call. The CDR3 totals 18 residues. Per the germline V gene, CDR1 is SGHRS and CDR2 is YFSETQ. The ends were cut back, 0 bases at V and 2 bases at J, with 19 bases in the middle.

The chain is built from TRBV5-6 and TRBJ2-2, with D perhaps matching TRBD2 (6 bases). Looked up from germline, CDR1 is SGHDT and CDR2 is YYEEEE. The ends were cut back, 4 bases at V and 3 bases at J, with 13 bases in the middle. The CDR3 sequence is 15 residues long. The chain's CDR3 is CASSETREDTGELFF. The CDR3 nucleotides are TGTGCCAGCAGCGAGACCAGGGAGGACACCGGGGAGCTGTTTTTT. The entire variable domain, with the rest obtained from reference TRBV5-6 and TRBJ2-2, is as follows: DAGVTQSPTHLIKTRGQQVTLRCSPKSGHDTVSWYQQALGQGPQFIFQYYEEEERQRGNFPDRFSGHQFPNYSSELNVNALLLGDSALYLCASSETREDTGELFFGEGSRLTVL.

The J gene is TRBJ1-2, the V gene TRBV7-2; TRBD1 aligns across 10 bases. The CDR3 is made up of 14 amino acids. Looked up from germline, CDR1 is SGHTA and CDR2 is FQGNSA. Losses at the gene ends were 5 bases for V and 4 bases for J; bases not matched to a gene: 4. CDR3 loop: CASSPGQGIYGYTF. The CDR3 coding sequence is TGTGCCAGCAGCCCGGGACAGGGGATCTATGGCTACACCTTC.

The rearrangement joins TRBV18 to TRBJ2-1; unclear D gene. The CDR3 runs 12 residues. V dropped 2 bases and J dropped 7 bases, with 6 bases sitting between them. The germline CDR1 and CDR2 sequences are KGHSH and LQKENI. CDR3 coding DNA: TGTGCCAGCTCACCATACGGGAATGAGCAGTTCTTC. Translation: CASSPYGNEQFF.

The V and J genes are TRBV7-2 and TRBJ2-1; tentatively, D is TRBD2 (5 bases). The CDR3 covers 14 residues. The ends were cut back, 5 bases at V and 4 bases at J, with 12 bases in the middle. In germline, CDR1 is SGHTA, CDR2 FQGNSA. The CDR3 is CASSPPRGYNEQFF. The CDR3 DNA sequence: TGTGCCAGCAGCCCACCCCGAGGGTACAATGAGCAGTTCTTC.

Here the CDR3 DNA reads TGTGCCAGTAGGAGTCTAAGCTCTGGGGCCAACGTCCTGACTTTC. It specifies CASRSLSSGANVLTF. V usage is TRBV19 and J usage is TRBJ2-6, with D hard to call. Germline loops: CDR1 LNHDA, CDR2 SQIVND (reference sequence). Deletions cut 6 bases from V and 0 bases from J, with 9 bases between. The CDR3 is made up of 15 amino acids.

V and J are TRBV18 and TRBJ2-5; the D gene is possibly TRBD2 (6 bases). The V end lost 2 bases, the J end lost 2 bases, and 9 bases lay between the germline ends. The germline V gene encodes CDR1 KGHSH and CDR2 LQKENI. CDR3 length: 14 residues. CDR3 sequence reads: CASSPDSGQETQYF. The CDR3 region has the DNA TGTGCCAGCTCACCAGATAGCGGACAAGAGACCCAGTACTTC. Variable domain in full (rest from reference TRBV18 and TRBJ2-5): NAGVMQNPRHLVRRRGQEARLRCSPMKGHSHVYWYRQLPEEGLKFMVYLQKENIIDESGMPKERFSAEFPKEGPSILRIQQVVRGDSAAYFCASSPDSGQETQYFGPGTRLLVL.

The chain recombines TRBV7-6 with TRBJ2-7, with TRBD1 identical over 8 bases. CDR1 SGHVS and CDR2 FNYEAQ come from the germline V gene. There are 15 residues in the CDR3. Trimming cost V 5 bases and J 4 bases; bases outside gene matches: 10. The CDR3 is CASSPGGQGKYEQYF. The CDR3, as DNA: TGTGCCAGCAGCCCTGGAGGACAGGGTAAATACGAGCAGTACTTC.

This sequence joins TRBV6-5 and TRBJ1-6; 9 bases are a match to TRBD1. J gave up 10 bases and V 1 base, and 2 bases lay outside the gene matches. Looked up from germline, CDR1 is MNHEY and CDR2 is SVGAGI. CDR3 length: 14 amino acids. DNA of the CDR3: TGTGCCAGCAGTTACTGGGACAGGGAATCACCCCTCCACTTT. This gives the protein CASSYWDRESPLHF.